This TCR beta chain emerged from a study of neurological immune-mediated disorders. The CDR3 spans 14 residues. Germline assignment: CDR1 ENHRY and CDR2 SYGVKD. V lost 4 bases, J lost 4 bases, and 4 bases stayed unmatched. Time point specified: longitudinal time-point 2. The unsorted libraries were made from 2 million PBMCs kept at -80 C. This clonotype was found many times. Its antigen is not identified. Each TCR transcript was tagged with a 10-nucleotide random UMI during 5'RACE. Each sequencing run yielded over 170 million TCR-beta sequences from 15-18 subjects. TCRdb fed the 5' RACE reads into MiXCR, producing one record per CDR3 protein. The table has tens of thousands of distinct CDR3 sequences, over 10% seen once. Study-wide results and caveats: There were no CDR3 amino acid sequences shared by expanded clones across subjects, a result suggesting private repertoires in all groups.

The TCR was taken from a female donor with HTLV-1-associated myelopathy (HAM/TSP). The J gene is TRBJ2-4, the V gene TRBV10-3, with 7 bases fitting TRBD1. The sample taken for sequencing was PBMCs. Here the CDR3 reads CAISAWGQKNIQYF. CDR3 bases: TGTGCCATCAGTGCCTGGGGACAGAAAAACATTCAGTACTTC.